This T cell receptor beta chain was observed in a study of cytotoxic CD8 clonotypes in ibrutinib-treated CLL. Whole-study findings and limits: The study found baseline clonality above age-matched healthy donors, tracking circulating CD8+ T-cell counts.

Libraries were prepared by immunoSEQ multiplex PCR; TCRdb keeps only in-frame clonotypes and omits some of them. The sample yields 14,000 or so clones, around 60% seen once. CDR1 ENHRY and CDR2 SYGVKD come from the germline V gene. V was clipped by 8 bases and J by 0 bases, with 15 bases between them. This CDR3 has 15 residues. To note about this clone: The antigen is not known.

The receptor comes from a human donor with chronic lymphocytic leukemia. The chain carries TRBV10-3 and TRBJ2-3; perhaps D is TRBD1 or TRBD2 (6 bases each). The sequencing used PBMCs, collected before ibrutinib treatment. This chain's CDR3 is CAILAGHPSTDTQYF. Here the CDR3 DNA reads TGTGCCATCCTTGCGGGACACCCAAGCACAGATACGCAGTATTTT.